What follows are 19 T cell receptor beta chains derived from one specimen sequenced in a study of T cell responses to AZD1222 COVID-19 vaccine. Here immunoSEQ multiplex PCR was the method, and the copy in TCRdb shows in-frame clones only, minus some. The sample carries roughly 150,000 clones, around nine tenths recorded once. Sequenced material: peripheral blood, taken on day 0 of AZD1222 vaccination. Receptors were obtained from an adult in good health.

The V gene is TRBV6-5, the J gene TRBJ2-7; D is unclear. Trimming cost V 3 bases and J 9 bases, with 12 bases left between them. The germline V gene has CDR1 MNHEY and CDR2 SVGAGI. The CDR3 has 12 amino acids. CDR3 bases: TGTGCCAGCAGTTATTCTGAGGCCGGGCAGTACTTC. It specifies CASSYSEAGQYF.

The count of this clone is one. This chain connects TRBV5-5 to TRBJ2-1, with TRBD2 matching over 12 bases. The CDR3 length is 17 residues. V gave up 3 bases and J gave up 8 bases; unmatched junction bases: 12. Germline V lookup: CDR1 SGHKS, CDR2 YYEKEE (reference sequence). The chain's CDR3 is CASSSLTSGSSGDEQFF. The CDR3 nucleotides read TGTGCCAGCAGCTCATTGACTAGCGGGAGTTCTGGTGATGAGCAGTTCTTC.

V is TRBV24-1 and J is TRBJ2-7; possible D gene TRBD1, 5 bases. Germline values: CDR1 KGHDR, CDR2 SFDVKD. This CDR3 region has 13 residues. Trimming pared 2 bases from V and 3 bases from J, leaving 7 bases between. In nucleotides, the CDR3 is TGTGCCACCAGTGATTCTAGGGGCTACGAGCAGTACTTC. This gives the protein CATSDSRGYEQYF.

The rearrangement joins TRBV7-2 to TRBJ2-1; 9 bases are a match to TRBD2. V shed 3 bases, J shed 14 bases, and the junction held 5 bases outside the gene matches. Germline loops: CDR1 SGHTA, CDR2 FQGNSA. There are 12 residues in the CDR3. The CDR3 is CASSLSAGGEFF. In DNA form, the CDR3 reads TGTGCCAGCAGCTTGTCGGCGGGAGGGGAGTTCTTC. The complete variable domain, with remaining parts taken from reference TRBV7-2 and TRBJ2-1, reads GAGVSQSPSNKVTEKGKDVELRCDPISGHTALYWYRQSLGQGLEFLIYFQGNSAPDKSGLPSDRFSAERTGGSVSTLTIQRTQQEDSAVYLCASSLSAGGEFFGPGTRLTVL.

This sequence joins TRBV4-1 and TRBJ2-7; D is possibly TRBD2 (6 bases). Germline CDR1 reads MGHRA; CDR2 reads YSYEKL. The CDR3 sequence is 14 residues long. Trimming removed 4 bases from V and 2 bases from J, with 12 bases in between. DNA of the CDR3: TGCGCCAGCAGCCCATTCACGGGAGCCTACGAGCAGTACTTC. It encodes CASSPFTGAYEQYF.

V is TRBV4-3 and J is TRBJ2-1, with D possibly TRBD2 on 6 matching bases. CDR1 LGHNA and CDR2 YSLEER come from the germline V gene. This CDR3 is 17 amino acids long. V dropped 4 bases and J dropped 3 bases, with 19 bases sitting between them. CDR3 in DNA: TGCGCCAGCAGCCCTTTGGTGGGGACTGGAGTCTACAATGAGCAGTTCTTC. Translation gives CASSPLVGTGVYNEQFF.

The V call is TRBV19, the J call TRBJ1-6, with 7 bases identical to TRBD1. J lost 4 bases, V lost 7 bases, and 7 bases had no gene match. CDR3 length: 15 amino acids. Germline CDR1 is LNHDA and CDR2 is SQIVND (reference sequence). The chain's CDR3 is CASTGGSFYNSPLHF. The CDR3 region has the DNA TGTGCCAGTACAGGGGGAAGCTTTTATAATTCACCCCTCCACTTT.

A word on this clone: The junction differs from germline at one of its ends, possibly a read error. This chain connects TRBV19 to TRBJ2-6, with D perhaps assigned TRBD1 or TRBD2 (5 bases each). This CDR3 has 15 amino acids. Germline CDR1 is LNHDA and CDR2 is SQIVND (reference sequence). CDR3 sequence reads: CASDDGVSGANVLTF. The CDR3 region has the DNA TGTGCCAGTGATGACGGGGTCTCTGGGGCCAACGTTCTGACTTTC. Supplemented by reference TRBV19 and TRBJ2-6, the full variable domain reads DGGITQSPKYLFRKEGQNVTLSCEQNLNHDAMYWYRQDPGQGLRLIYYSQIVNDFQKGDIAEGYSVSREKKESFPLTVTSAQKNPTAFYLCASDDGVSGANVLTFGAGSRLTVL.

The rearrangement joins TRBV6-5 to TRBJ2-3; 8 nucleotides line up with TRBD1. V gave up 4 bases and J gave up 1 base; unmatched junction bases: 1. The germline V gene encodes CDR1 MNHEY and CDR2 SVGAGI. The CDR3 totals 14 residues. Here the CDR3 DNA reads TGTGCCAGCAGTTCGGGACAGGGCACAGATACGCAGTATTTT. Its protein product is CASSSGQGTDTQYF.

Remarks on this clone: Different DNA sequences within this sample yield the same CDR3. The gene calls are TRBV19 and TRBJ2-7; the match to TRBD1 covers 9 bases. From germline, CDR1 is LNHDA and CDR2 SQIVND (reference sequence). V was clipped by 6 bases and J by 3 bases; unmatched bases: 6. The CDR3 is 14 amino acids. The CDR3 DNA reads as TGTGCCAGTAGCCCCGACAGGGGGGGCTACGAGCAGTACTTC. It encodes CASSPDRGGYEQYF.

The chain joins TRBV6-5 to TRBJ2-1; 8 bases align to TRBD2. V lost 10 bases, J lost 7 bases, and 3 bases stayed unmatched. The CDR3 has 11 residues. The germline CDR1 and CDR2 sequences are MNHEY and SVGAGI. For the CDR3, the DNA is TGTGCCACCGTAGCGGGGAATGAGCAGTTCTTC. Its protein is CATVAGNEQFF.

The chain has TRBV14 and TRBJ2-2; TRBD1 agrees at 8 bases. From germline, CDR1 is SGHDN and CDR2 FVKESK. The CDR3 totals 14 residues. V lost 4 bases and J lost 7; bases outside the gene matches: 5. The CDR3 loop is CASSPTGGHGELFF. The DNA of the CDR3 is TGTGCCAGCAGCCCTACAGGGGGACACGGGGAGCTGTTTTTT.

The chain recombines TRBV6-2 or TRBV6-3 with TRBJ1-5; D gene uncertain. V lost 2 bases to trimming and J lost 0 bases, with 5 bases between them. Germline CDR1 is MNHEY and CDR2 is SVGEGT. This CDR3 comprises 14 residues. The CDR3 reads CASSYLNSNQPQHF. CDR3 coding DNA: TGTGCCAGCAGTTACCTTAATAGCAATCAGCCCCAGCATTTT.

V gene TRBV28 combines with J gene TRBJ1-4; perhaps TRBD1 as D (6 bases). Trimming took 5 bases from V and 8 from J, leaving 9 bases between them. Germline V gives CDR1 MDHEN, CDR2 SYDVKM. This CDR3 contains 12 residues. Here the CDR3 reads CASSLRGEKLFF. DNA of the CDR3: TGTGCCAGCAGTCTCAGGGGAGAAAAACTGTTTTTT. Variable domain in full (rest from reference TRBV28 and TRBJ1-4): DVKVTQSSRYLVKRTGEKVFLECVQDMDHENMFWYRQDPGLGLRLIYFSYDVKMKEKGDIPEGYSVSREKKERFSLILESASTNQTSMYLCASSLRGEKLFFGSGTQLSVL.

This chain's CDR3 is CASSFDNTGELFF. DNA of the CDR3: TGTGCCAGCAGCTTCGACAACACCGGGGAGCTGTTTTTT. The chain is built from TRBV13 and TRBJ2-2, with D hard to call. The CDR3 loop spans 13 amino acids. With 3 bases removed from V and 2 bases from J, the gap between germline ends came to 4 bases. CDR1 PRHDT and CDR2 FYEKMQ come from the germline V gene (reference sequence).

The J gene is TRBJ2-5, the V gene TRBV9; 9 bases line up with TRBD2. Trimming cost V 3 bases and J 2 bases; bases outside gene matches: 5. The germline V gene has CDR1 SGDLS and CDR2 YYNGEE. CDR3 length: 15 amino acids. The CDR3 spells CASSGGTSNQETQYF. As DNA, the CDR3 is TGTGCCAGCAGCGGGGGGACTAGCAATCAAGAGACCCAGTACTTC.

This chain links TRBV29-1 with TRBJ2-3; 11 bases match TRBD2. This CDR3 region has 14 residues. Germline V gene data show CDR1 as SQVTM and CDR2 as ANQGSEA. Losses at the gene ends were 8 bases for V and 1 base for J; bases not matched to a gene: 5. CDR3 sequence reads: CSSWTSGRTDTQYF. The CDR3 nucleotides read TGCAGCTCTTGGACTAGCGGGCGCACAGATACGCAGTATTTT.

The genes are TRBV4-1 and TRBJ1-5, with no clear D. Trimming removed 0 bases from V and 1 base from J, with 7 bases in between. Germline-derived CDR1 and CDR2 are MGHRA and YSYEKL. This CDR3 has 15 residues. DNA of the CDR3: TGCGCCAGCAGCCAAGAAAGCCTGAGCAATCAGCCCCAGCATTTT. Amino acids: CASSQESLSNQPQHF.

By sample fraction, this clone is medium-sized. The rearrangement uses TRBV19 and TRBJ1-2, with unresolved D. The V end was cut by 0 bases, the J end by 5 bases, with 7 bases between. This CDR3 spans 13 amino acids. The germline V gene encodes CDR1 LNHDA and CDR2 SQIVND (reference sequence). The CDR3 sequence: CASSIEAHYGYTF. CDR3 nucleotide sequence: TGTGCCAGTAGTATAGAAGCCCATTATGGCTACACCTTC. Based on the CDR3 plus reference TRBV19 and TRBJ1-2, the full variable domain is DGGITQSPKYLFRKEGQNVTLSCEQNLNHDAMYWYRQDPGQGLRLIYYSQIVNDFQKGDIAEGYSVSREKKESFPLTVTSAQKNPTAFYLCASSIEAHYGYTFGSGTRLTVV.